This T cell receptor beta chain was sequenced during a study of T cell responses to AZD1222 COVID-19 vaccine. Study conclusions and caveats: Donors, mostly white British, included more females; clonal diversity was possibly underestimated.

Regarding this clone: The antigen is undetermined.

V was cut by 5 bases and J by 10 bases, with 15 bases left in between. Germline CDR1 is MGHDK and CDR2 is SYGVNS. This CDR3 is built from 13 residues. Data came from immunoSEQ multiplex PCR; TCRdb stores just in-frame clones and leaves some out. The data hold approximately 94,000 clones, with roughly 89% observed a single time. The specimen comprised peripheral blood, sampled on day 0 of AZD1222 vaccination. This receptor was identified in an adult in good health. V gene TRBV25-1 combines with J gene TRBJ2-1; D might be TRBD2 (6 bases). For the CDR3, the DNA is TGTGCCAGCAGTTTCCCCGGGCGGGACGAGCAGTTCTTC. Its protein is CASSFPGRDEQFF.